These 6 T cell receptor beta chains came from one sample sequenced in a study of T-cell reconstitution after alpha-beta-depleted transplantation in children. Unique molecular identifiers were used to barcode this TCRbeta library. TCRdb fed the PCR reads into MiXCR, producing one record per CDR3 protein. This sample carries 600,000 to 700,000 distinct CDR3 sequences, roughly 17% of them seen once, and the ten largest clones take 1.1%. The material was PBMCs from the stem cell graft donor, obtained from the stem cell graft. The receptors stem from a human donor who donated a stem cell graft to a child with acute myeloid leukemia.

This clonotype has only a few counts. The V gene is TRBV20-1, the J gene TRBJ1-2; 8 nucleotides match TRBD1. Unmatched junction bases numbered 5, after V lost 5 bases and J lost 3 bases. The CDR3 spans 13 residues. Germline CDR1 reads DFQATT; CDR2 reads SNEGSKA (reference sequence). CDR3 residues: CSAAAGGYYGYTF. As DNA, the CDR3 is TGCAGTGCTGCGGCAGGGGGCTACTATGGCTACACCTTC.

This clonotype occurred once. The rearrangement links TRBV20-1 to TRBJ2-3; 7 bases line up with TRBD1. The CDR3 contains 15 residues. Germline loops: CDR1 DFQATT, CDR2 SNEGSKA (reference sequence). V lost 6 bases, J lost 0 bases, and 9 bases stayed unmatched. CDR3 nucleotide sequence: TGCAGTGCCACCAACCTGGGACAGAGCACAGATACGCAGTATTTT. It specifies CSATNLGQSTDTQYF.

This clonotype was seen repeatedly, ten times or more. CDR3 region: CSARRGIRGMGNSPLHF. CDR3 bases: TGCAGTGCTAGGAGGGGGATTCGGGGGATGGGCAATTCACCCCTCCACTTT. The chain combines TRBV20-1 with TRBJ1-6; D is perhaps TRBD1 (6 bases). Germline CDR1 reads DFQATT; CDR2 reads SNEGSKA (reference sequence). Trimming cost V 3 bases and J 7 bases, with 22 bases left between them. The CDR3 extends over 17 amino acids.

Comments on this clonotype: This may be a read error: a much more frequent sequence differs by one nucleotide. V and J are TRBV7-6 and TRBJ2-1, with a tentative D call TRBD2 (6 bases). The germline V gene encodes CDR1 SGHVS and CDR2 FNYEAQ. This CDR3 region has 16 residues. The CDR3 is CANSIFSAGPTSEQFF. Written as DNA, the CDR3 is TGTGCCAACAGCATCTTTTCTGCGGGGCCTACAAGTGAGCAGTTCTTC.

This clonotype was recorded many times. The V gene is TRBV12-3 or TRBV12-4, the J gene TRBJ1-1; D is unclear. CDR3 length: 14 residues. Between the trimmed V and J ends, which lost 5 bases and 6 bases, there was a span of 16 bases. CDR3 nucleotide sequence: TGTGCCAGCAGTATCCAGTCCCATAGGTCTGAAGCTTTCTTT. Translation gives CASSIQSHRSEAFF.

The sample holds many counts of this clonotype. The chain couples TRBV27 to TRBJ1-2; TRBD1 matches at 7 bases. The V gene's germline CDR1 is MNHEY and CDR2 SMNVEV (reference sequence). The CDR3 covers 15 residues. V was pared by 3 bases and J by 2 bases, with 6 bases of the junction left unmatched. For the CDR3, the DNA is TGTGCCAGCAGTTTTCGGGGAGGGGGCAACTATGGCTACACCTTC. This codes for CASSFRGGGNYGYTF.